The clone carrying this T cell receptor beta chain was picked up many times. The entry originates in a study of blood T cell repertoires in COVID-19. Study-level background: Whether acute or convalescent, the COVID-19 samples came from the United States, Italy and Spain. T cells, B-cell-depleted T cells, or PBMCs supplied cDNA or gDNA.

Participants, about 18 to 90 years old, spanned around 26 US areas. Participants' reported clinical history set cohort assignment. Germline V lookup: CDR1 SGHRS, CDR2 YFSETQ. The CDR3 is 14 residues long. Trimming shortened V by 4 bases and J by 7 bases, and 14 bases separated the two germline ends. Repertoires were generated with immunoSEQ multiplex PCR, while TCRdb's copy carries only in-frame clones and drops some. The data show about 200,000 clones, with roughly 79% seen just once and more than 8.5% held by the top ten. The source of this sequence is a woman aged 50 to 60 with acute COVID-19. The sample comprised PBMCs or T cells enriched from blood (not recorded which). The V gene is TRBV5-1, the J gene TRBJ1-4; no firm D call. CDR3 loop: CASSSGQLSEKLFF. The CDR3 DNA reads as TGCGCCAGCAGCAGTGGGCAGCTCAGTGAAAAACTGTTTTTT.